The clone carrying this TCR beta chain has a handful of counts. The target antigen is unknown. The data belong to a study of response to subunit inactivated influenza vaccine. Trimming shortened V by 0 bases and J by 4 bases, and 7 bases separated the two germline ends. Germline V gene data show CDR1 as SGHRS and CDR2 as YFSETQ. This CDR3 has 13 amino acids. One entry per CDR3 protein, called by TCRdb with MiXCR from the RT-PCR reads. The table records a few hundred thousand distinct CDR3 sequences, 21% of them present only once. Study-level results: Each seasonal influenza vaccination, the authors suggested, recruits few new T cells.

The clonotype originates from a man aged 45-69 years who received an inactivated influenza vaccine. Sequencing was performed on PBMCs from blood, taken 21 months after vaccination. The chain couples TRBV5-1 to TRBJ1-2; D ambiguous. The CDR3 nucleotides read TGCGCCAGCAGCTTGGACGGCAGCTATGGCTACACCTTC. This encodes CASSLDGSYGYTF.